The T cell receptor (beta chain) under discussion was sequenced for a study of cytomegalovirus exposure and HLA in healthy donors. As to this clone: Its matching antigen is unknown.

Study-wide points: Rare TCR sequences predominated, though certain public TCRs were found in many donors. A few CMV-associated chains were confirmed in vitro to be specific for CMV antigens. Cytomegalovirus association was assigned to approximately 180 TCR beta chains.

The CDR3 extends over 16 amino acids. Per the germline V gene, CDR1 is SNHLY and CDR2 is FYNNEI. Between the trimmed V and J ends, which lost 4 bases and 1 base, there was a span of 14 bases. Profiled with immunoSEQ multiplex PCR; TCRdb holds only in-frame clones, not every one. The table has 110,000 to 150,000 clones, 80% to 90% seen once. This clonotype was sampled from a man between 18 and 35 years old in good health and CMV-seronegative. The material sequenced was PBMCs. The genes are TRBV2 and TRBJ1-3; D perhaps matches TRBD1 (6 bases). CDR3 DNA sequence: TGTGCCAGCAGTGTAACCCCACAGGGTTCTGGAAACACCATATATTTT. Protein product: CASSVTPQGSGNTIYF.